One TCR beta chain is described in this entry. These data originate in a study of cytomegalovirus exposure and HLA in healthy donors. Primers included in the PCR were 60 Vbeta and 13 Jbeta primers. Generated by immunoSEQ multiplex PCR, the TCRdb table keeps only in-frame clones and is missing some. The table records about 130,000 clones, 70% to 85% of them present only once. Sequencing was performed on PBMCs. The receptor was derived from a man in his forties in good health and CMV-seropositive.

The CDR3 nucleotides read TGTGCCAGCAGCCTCGGGGGGGCTAGCGGGAGTTTTGGCACAGATACGCAGTATTTT. It encodes CASSLGGASGSFGTDTQYF. This chain connects TRBV11-2 to TRBJ2-3, with 10 positions matching TRBD2. The CDR3 has 19 residues. V trimming: 5 bases; J trimming: 1 base; junction bases outside the gene matches: 15. The germline gives CDR1 SGHAT, CDR2 FQNNGV.